The 10 T cell receptor beta chains below all came from one sample that was sequenced in a study of shared T cell receptors in the human thymus. Here immunoSEQ multiplex PCR was the method, and the copy in TCRdb shows in-frame clones only, minus some. The sample contains 700,000 or so clones, 80% to 90% of which appear only once. This sample also appeared in a second study, on human thymus T cells.

Input material: thymocytes. These receptors were collected from a girl under three years old with a congenital heart defect.

The chain uses TRBV5-5 and TRBJ1-5; 7 bases agree with TRBD1. The germline V gene has CDR1 SGHKS and CDR2 YYEKEE (reference sequence). The CDR3 is 19 residues long. V trimming: 1 base; J trimming: 0 bases; junction bases outside the gene matches: 13. CDR3 loop: CASSLPLQGTEHSNQPQHF. CDR3 nucleotides: TGTGCCAGCAGCTTGCCATTACAGGGGACAGAGCATAGCAATCAGCCCCAGCATTTT. Filled out from reference TRBV5-5 and TRBJ1-5, the complete variable domain reads DAGVTQSPTHLIKTRGQQVTLRCSPISGHKSVSWYQQVLGQGPQFIFQYYEKEERGRGNFPDRFSARQFPNYSSELNVNALLLGDSALYLCASSLPLQGTEHSNQPQHFGDGTRLSIL.

The CDR3 DNA is TGTGCCAGCTCACCGCGACAGCTACCCTCTGGAAACACCATATATTTT. Translated, it gives CASSPRQLPSGNTIYF. The chain links TRBV18 to TRBJ1-3; D may be TRBD1 (5 bases). The germline V and J ends were trimmed by 3 bases and 0 bases, with 12 bases remaining between them. CDR3 length equals 16 residues. The germline CDR1 and CDR2 sequences are KGHSH and LQKENI.

This chain uses TRBV5-5 with TRBJ2-2; possibly TRBD1 for D (6 bases). This CDR3 has 17 amino acids. The V end lost 0 bases, the J end lost 1 base, and 13 bases lay between the germline ends. The germline V gene has CDR1 SGHKS and CDR2 YYEKEE (reference sequence). CDR3 DNA sequence: TGTGCCAGCAGCTTGGAGACCCACAGGGAGAACACCGGGGAGCTGTTTTTT. Translation gives CASSLETHRENTGELFF.

This sequence joins TRBV7-9 and TRBJ1-4; 10 nucleotides align to TRBD1. This CDR3 is built from 17 residues. With 5 bases clipped from V and 7 bases from J, the junction kept 13 bases outside the gene matches. Germline V gives CDR1 SEHNR, CDR2 FQNEAQ (reference sequence). CDR3 sequence reads: CASSRKGQGGNSEKLFF. The CDR3 DNA reads as TGTGCCAGCAGCCGCAAAGGACAGGGGGGGAATAGTGAAAAACTGTTTTTT.

This rearrangement joins TRBV7-2 to TRBJ2-7, with D maybe TRBD2 (5 bases). V was cut by 5 bases and J by 2 bases, with 19 bases left in between. This CDR3 has 16 residues. Germline V gene lookup returns CDR1 SGHTA and CDR2 FQGNSA. The DNA for the CDR3 is TGTGCCAGCAGCCCCCCGCCTCCGACGGGGACCTACGAGCAGTACTTC. Translation gives CASSPPPPTGTYEQYF.

The chain recombines TRBV7-8 with TRBJ2-1; TRBD2 agrees at 8 bases. The germline V gene encodes CDR1 SGHVS and CDR2 FQNEAQ. This CDR3 has 16 amino acids. J gave up 6 bases and V 2 bases, and 9 bases lay outside the gene matches. CDR3 amino acids: CASSLNLGLVGNEQFF. The CDR3 DNA is TGTGCCAGCAGCTTAAATTTGGGACTAGTAGGCAATGAGCAGTTCTTC. The full variable domain, with the rest looked up from reference TRBV7-8 and TRBJ2-1, is GAGVSQSPRYKVAKRGQDVALRCDPISGHVSLFWYQQALGQGPEFLTYFQNEAQLDKSGLPSDRFFAERPEGSVSTLKIQRTQQEDSAVYLCASSLNLGLVGNEQFFGPGTRLTVL.

This rearrangement joins TRBV5-5 to TRBJ2-7, with 8 positions matching TRBD2. V dropped 4 bases and J dropped 5; count of bases not matched to a gene: 20. The length of the CDR3 is 18 residues. Germline V gives CDR1 SGHKS, CDR2 YYEKEE (reference sequence). CDR3 nucleotide sequence: TGTGCCAGCAGCCATTTCAGGCGGGGGGCGCAGGGATTGGACGAGCAGTACTTC. Translation gives CASSHFRRGAQGLDEQYF.

This chain joins TRBV14 and TRBJ2-3; a weak D match, TRBD2 (5 bases). With 3 bases removed from V and 0 bases from J, the gap between germline ends came to 16 bases. This CDR3 spans 17 amino acids. Germline V lookup: CDR1 SGHDN, CDR2 FVKESK. CDR3 sequence: CASSQVNKRKSTDTQYF. The CDR3 nucleotides are TGTGCCAGCAGCCAGGTGAATAAGCGGAAGAGCACAGATACGCAGTATTTT.

The chain recombines TRBV4-2 with TRBJ2-3, with D perhaps matching TRBD1 (5 bases). CDR1 LGHNA and CDR2 YNFKEQ come from the germline V gene. The length of the CDR3 is 12 residues. The ends were cut back, 4 bases at V and 8 bases at J, with 10 bases in the middle. The CDR3 DNA is TGTGCCAGCAGCCTGGGGCCCGGTACGCAGTATTTT. This translates into CASSLGPGTQYF.

V usage is TRBV27 and J usage is TRBJ2-3; TRBD2 is a possible D gene (6 bases). Trimming left V 6 bases short and J 2 bases short, with 18 bases between. The CDR3 is 16 residues long. Germline CDR1 is MNHEY and CDR2 is SMNVEV (reference sequence). This CDR3 reads CASSRRGVQPTDTQYF. CDR3 sequence (DNA): TGTGCCAGCAGCCGCCGCGGGGTCCAACCCACAGATACGCAGTATTTT.